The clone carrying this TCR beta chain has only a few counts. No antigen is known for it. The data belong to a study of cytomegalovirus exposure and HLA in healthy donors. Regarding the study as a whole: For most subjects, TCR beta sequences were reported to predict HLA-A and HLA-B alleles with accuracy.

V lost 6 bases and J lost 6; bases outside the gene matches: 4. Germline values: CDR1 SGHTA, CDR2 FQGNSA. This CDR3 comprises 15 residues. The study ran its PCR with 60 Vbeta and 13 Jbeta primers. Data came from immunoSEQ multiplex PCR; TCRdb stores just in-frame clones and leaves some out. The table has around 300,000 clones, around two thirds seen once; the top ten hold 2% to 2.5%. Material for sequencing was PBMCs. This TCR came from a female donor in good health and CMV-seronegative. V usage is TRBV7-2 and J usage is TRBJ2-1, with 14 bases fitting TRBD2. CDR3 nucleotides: TGTGCCAGCAGGGGGGGACTAGCGGGAGTCAATGAGCAGTTCTTC. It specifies CASRGGLAGVNEQFF.